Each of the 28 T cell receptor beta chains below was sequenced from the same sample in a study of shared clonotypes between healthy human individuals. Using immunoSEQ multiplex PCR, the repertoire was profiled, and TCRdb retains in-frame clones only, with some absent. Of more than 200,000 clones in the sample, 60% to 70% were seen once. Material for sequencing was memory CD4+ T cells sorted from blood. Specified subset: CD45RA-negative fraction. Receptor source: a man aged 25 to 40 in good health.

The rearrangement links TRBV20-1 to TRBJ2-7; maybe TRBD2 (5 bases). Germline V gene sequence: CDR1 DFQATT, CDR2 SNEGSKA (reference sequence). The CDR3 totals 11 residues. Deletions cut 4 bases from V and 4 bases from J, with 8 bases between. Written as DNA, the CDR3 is TGCAGTGCTATACTAGTATACGAGCAGTACTTC. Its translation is CSAILVYEQYF.

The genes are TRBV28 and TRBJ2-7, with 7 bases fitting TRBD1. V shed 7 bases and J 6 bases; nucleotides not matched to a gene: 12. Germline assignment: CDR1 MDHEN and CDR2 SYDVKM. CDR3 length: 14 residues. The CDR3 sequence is CASNIVQGWGEQYF. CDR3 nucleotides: TGTGCCAGCAACATCGTACAGGGGTGGGGCGAGCAGTACTTC.

Here the CDR3 reads CASRSGGAVQYF. The DNA for the CDR3 is TGTGCCAGTCGCAGCGGGGGTGCGGTGCAGTACTTC. The rearrangement links TRBV19 to TRBJ2-7; 8 bases are a match to TRBD2. The junction had 9 bases not matched to a gene; V was cut back by 8 bases and J by 9 bases. Germline V CDR1 and CDR2: LNHDA, SQIVND (reference sequence). The CDR3 contains 12 residues. Looking up the rest from reference TRBV19 and TRBJ2-7 gives the full variable domain: DGGITQSPKYLFRKEGQNVTLSCEQNLNHDAMYWYRQDPGQGLRLIYYSQIVNDFQKGDIAEGYSVSREKKESFPLTVTSAQKNPTAFYLCASRSGGAVQYFGPGTRLTVT.

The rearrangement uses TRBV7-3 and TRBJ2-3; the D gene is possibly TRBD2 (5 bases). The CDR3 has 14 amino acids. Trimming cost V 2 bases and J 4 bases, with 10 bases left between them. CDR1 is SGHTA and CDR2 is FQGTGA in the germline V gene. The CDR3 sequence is CASSLGGGPDTQYF. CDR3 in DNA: TGTGCCAGCAGCTTAGGAGGCGGCCCAGATACGCAGTATTTT.

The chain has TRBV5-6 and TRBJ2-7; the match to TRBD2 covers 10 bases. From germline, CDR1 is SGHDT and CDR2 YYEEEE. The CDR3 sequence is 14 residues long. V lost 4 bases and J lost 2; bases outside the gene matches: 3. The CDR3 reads CASSLTSGAYEQYF. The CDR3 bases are TGTGCCAGCAGCCTCACTAGCGGGGCCTACGAGCAGTACTTC.

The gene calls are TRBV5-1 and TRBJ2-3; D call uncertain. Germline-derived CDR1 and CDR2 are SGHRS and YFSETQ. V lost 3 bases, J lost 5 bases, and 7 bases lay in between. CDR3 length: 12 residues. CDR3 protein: CASSSGKDTQYF. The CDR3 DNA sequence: TGCGCCAGCAGCTCCGGAAAAGATACGCAGTATTTT.

The CDR3 sequence is CASSPNSISGGGQPQHF. DNA for the CDR3: TGTGCCAGCTCACCAAATTCGATATCGGGGGGTGGTCAGCCCCAGCATTTT. The rearrangement joins TRBV18 to TRBJ1-5; D is perhaps TRBD1 (5 bases). There are 17 residues in the CDR3. Trimming took off 2 bases at V and 6 bases at J, with 20 bases between the two ends. CDR1 and CDR2 (germline): KGHSH, LQKENI.

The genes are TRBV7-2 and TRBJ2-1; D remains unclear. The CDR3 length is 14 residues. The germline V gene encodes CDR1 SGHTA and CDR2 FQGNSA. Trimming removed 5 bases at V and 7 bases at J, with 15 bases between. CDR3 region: CASSVKRFGNEQFF. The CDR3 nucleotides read TGTGCCAGCAGCGTAAAGAGATTCGGGAATGAGCAGTTCTTC. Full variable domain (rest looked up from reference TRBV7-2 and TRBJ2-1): GAGVSQSPSNKVTEKGKDVELRCDPISGHTALYWYRQSLGQGLEFLIYFQGNSAPDKSGLPSDRFSAERTGGSVSTLTIQRTQQEDSAVYLCASSVKRFGNEQFFGPGTRLTVL.

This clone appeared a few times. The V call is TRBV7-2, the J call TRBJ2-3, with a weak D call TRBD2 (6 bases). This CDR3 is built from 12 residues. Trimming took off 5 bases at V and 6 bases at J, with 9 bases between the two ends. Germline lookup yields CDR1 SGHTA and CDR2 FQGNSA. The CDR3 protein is CASSRDSDTQYF. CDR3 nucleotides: TGTGCCAGCAGCCGGGACTCGGATACGCAGTATTTT.

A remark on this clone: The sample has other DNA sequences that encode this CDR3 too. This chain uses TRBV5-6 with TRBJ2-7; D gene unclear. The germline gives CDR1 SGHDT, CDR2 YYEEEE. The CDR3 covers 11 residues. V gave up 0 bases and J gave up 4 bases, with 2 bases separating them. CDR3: CASSLDYEQYF. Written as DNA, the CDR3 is TGTGCCAGCAGCTTGGATTACGAGCAGTACTTC.

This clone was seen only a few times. The CDR3: CASSYGLAGVGYEQYF. CDR3 DNA: TGTGCCAGCAGCTACGGACTAGCGGGAGTGGGTTACGAGCAGTACTTC. The chain couples TRBV7-8 to TRBJ2-7; 13 positions agree with TRBD2. Trimming cost V 4 bases and J 4 bases; bases outside gene matches: 7. The CDR3 runs 16 residues. CDR1 SGHVS and CDR2 FQNEAQ come from the germline V gene.

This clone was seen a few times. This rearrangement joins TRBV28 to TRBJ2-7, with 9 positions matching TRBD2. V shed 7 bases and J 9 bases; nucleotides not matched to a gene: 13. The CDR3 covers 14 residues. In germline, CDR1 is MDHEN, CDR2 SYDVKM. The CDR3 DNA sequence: TGTGCCAGCACTAAAGGGGGTAGCGGGAGAGGGCAGTACTTC. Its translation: CASTKGGSGRGQYF. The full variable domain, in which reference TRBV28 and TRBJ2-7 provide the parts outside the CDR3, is DVKVTQSSRYLVKRTGEKVFLECVQDMDHENMFWYRQDPGLGLRLIYFSYDVKMKEKGDIPEGYSVSREKKERFSLILESASTNQTSMYLCASTKGGSGRGQYFGPGTRLTVT.

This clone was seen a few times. The CDR3: CASSADRAIHGYTF. CDR3 bases: TGTGCCAGCAGCGCGGACAGGGCAATTCATGGCTACACCTTC. This rearrangement joins TRBV6-1 to TRBJ1-2, with TRBD1 matching 8 bases. Losses at the gene ends were 6 bases for V and 6 bases for J; bases not matched to a gene: 9. In germline, CDR1 is MNHNS, CDR2 SASEGT. The CDR3 runs 14 residues.

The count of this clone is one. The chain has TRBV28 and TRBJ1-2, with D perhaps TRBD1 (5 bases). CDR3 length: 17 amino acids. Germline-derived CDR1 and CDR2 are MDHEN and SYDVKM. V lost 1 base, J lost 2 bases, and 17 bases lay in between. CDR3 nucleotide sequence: TGTGCCAGCAGTTTATTTACGGGAACGCGGACAAACTATGGCTACACCTTC. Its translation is CASSLFTGTRTNYGYTF.

CDR3 sequence reads: CASSVNGMETQYF. CDR3 DNA sequence: TGTGCCAGCAGCGTCAACGGTATGGAGACCCAGTACTTC. This chain connects TRBV9 to TRBJ2-5; D is undetermined. CDR1 and CDR2 (germline): SGDLS, YYNGEE. There are 13 residues in the CDR3. The ends were cut back, 2 bases at V and 5 bases at J, with 10 bases in the middle.

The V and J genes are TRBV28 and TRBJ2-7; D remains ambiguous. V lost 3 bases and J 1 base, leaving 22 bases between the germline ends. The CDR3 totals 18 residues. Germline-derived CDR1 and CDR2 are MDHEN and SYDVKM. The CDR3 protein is CASSFPLNWTTISYEQYF. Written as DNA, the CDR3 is TGTGCCAGCAGTTTCCCCTTGAACTGGACCACAATATCCTACGAGCAGTACTTC.

CDR3 nucleotide sequence: TGTGCCAGCAGCACGGGGCCCTCCTACGAGCAGTACTTC. It is translated as CASSTGPSYEQYF. The chain recombines TRBV7-2 with TRBJ2-7; possibly TRBD1 or TRBD2 for D (5 bases each). The V gene's germline CDR1 is SGHTA and CDR2 FQGNSA. V was clipped by 5 bases and J by 0 bases, with 8 bases between them. This CDR3 has 13 residues.

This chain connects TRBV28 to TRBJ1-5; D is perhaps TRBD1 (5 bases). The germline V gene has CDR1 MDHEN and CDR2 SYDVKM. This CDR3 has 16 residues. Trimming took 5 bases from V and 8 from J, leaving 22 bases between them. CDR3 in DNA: TGTGCCAGCAGTCCTCAAGCCAGGGCCCGGGAAAAGCCCCAGCATTTT. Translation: CASSPQARAREKPQHF.

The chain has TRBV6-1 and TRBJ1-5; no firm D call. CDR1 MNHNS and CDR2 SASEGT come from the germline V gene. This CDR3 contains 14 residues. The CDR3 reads CATAWSSNNQPQHF. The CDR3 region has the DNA TGTGCTACAGCTTGGAGCTCCAACAATCAGCCCCAGCATTTT.

CDR3 protein: CASSAYRADTEAFF. DNA of the CDR3: TGCGCCAGCAGCGCCTACAGGGCGGACACTGAAGCTTTCTTT. The V and J genes are TRBV5-1 and TRBJ1-1, with D possibly matching TRBD1 (6 bases). Germline V gene lookup returns CDR1 SGHRS and CDR2 YFSETQ. This CDR3 contains 14 residues. V lost 4 bases and J 3 bases, leaving 13 bases between the germline ends.

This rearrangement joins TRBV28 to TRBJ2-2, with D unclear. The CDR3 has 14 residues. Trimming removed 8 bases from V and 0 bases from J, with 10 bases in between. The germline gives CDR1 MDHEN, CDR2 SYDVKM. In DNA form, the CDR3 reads TGTGCCAGCCGACGACGCCCGAACACCGGGGAGCTGTTTTTT. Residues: CASRRRPNTGELFF.

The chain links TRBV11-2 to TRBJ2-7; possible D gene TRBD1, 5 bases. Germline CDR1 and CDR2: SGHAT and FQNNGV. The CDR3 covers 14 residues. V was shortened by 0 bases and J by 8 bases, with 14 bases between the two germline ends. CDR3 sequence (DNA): TGTGCCAGCAGCTTAGATAGGGCTGGGGCCCAGCAGTACTTC. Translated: CASSLDRAGAQQYF.

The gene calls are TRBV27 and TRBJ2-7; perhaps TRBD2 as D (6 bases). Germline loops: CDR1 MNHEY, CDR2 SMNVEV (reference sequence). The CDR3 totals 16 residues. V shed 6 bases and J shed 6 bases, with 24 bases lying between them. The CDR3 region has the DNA TGTGCCAGCAGCTATGCCGGGAGTTCCGGAGCCCCCGAGCAGTACTTC. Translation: CASSYAGSSGAPEQYF.

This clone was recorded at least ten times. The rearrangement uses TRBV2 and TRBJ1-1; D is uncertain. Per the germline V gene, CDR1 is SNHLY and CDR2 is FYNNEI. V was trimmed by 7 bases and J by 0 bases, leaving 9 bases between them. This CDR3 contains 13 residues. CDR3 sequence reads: CASIGKVNTEAFF. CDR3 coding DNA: TGTGCCAGCATAGGGAAGGTGAACACTGAAGCTTTCTTT.

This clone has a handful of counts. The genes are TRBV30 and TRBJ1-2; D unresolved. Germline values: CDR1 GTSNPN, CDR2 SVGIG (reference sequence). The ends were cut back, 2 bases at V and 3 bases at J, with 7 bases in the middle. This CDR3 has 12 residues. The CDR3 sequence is CAWSPLHYGYTF. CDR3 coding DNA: TGTGCCTGGAGTCCATTGCACTATGGCTACACCTTC.

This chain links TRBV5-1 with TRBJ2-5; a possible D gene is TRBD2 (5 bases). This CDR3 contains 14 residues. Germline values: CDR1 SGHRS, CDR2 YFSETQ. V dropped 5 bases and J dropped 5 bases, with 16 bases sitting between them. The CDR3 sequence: CASSLSGSGETQYF. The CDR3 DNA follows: TGCGCCAGCAGTTTGAGCGGAAGTGGGGAGACCCAGTACTTC.

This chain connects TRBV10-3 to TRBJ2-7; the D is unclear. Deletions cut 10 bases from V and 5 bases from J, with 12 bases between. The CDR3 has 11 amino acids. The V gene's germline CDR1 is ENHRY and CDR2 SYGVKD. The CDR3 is CATAEANEQYF. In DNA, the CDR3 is TGTGCCACCGCGGAAGCTAACGAGCAGTACTTC.

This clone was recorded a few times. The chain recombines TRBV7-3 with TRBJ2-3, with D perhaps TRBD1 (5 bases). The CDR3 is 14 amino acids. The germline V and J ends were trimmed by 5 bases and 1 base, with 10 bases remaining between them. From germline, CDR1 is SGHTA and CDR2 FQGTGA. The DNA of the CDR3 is TGTGCCAGCAGCAGGGGTTCGGGCACAGATACGCAGTATTTT. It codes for CASSRGSGTDTQYF. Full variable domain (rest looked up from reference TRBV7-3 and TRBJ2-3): GAGVSQTPSNKVTEKGKYVELRCDPISGHTALYWYRQSLGQGPEFLIYFQGTGAADDSGLPNDRFFAVRPEGSVSTLKIQRTERGDSAVYLCASSRGSGTDTQYFGPGTRLTVL.